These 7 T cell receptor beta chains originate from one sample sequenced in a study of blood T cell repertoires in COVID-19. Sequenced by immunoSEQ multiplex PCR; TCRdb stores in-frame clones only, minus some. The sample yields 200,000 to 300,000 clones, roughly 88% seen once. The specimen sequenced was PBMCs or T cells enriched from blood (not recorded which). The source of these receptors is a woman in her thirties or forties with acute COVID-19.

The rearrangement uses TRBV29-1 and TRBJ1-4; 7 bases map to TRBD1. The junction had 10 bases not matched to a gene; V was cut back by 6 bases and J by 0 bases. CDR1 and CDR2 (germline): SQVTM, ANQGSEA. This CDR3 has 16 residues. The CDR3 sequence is CSVSPQGTATNEKLFF. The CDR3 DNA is TGCAGCGTCTCGCCACAGGGGACTGCAACTAATGAAAAACTGTTTTTT.

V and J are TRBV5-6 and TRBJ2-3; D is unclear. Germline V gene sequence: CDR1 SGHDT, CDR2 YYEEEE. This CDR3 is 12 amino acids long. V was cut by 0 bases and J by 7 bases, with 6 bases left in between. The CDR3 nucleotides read TGTGCCAGCAGCTTGGCGGGTTATACGCAGTATTTT. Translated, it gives CASSLAGYTQYF.

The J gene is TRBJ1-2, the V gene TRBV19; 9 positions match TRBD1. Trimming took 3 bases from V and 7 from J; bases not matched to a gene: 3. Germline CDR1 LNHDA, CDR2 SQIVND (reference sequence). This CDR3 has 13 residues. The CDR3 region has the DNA TGTGCCAGTAGTATTTGGGACAGGGCTGGCTACACCTTC. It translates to CASSIWDRAGYTF. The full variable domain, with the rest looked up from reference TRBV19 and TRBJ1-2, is DGGITQSPKYLFRKEGQNVTLSCEQNLNHDAMYWYRQDPGQGLRLIYYSQIVNDFQKGDIAEGYSVSREKKESFPLTVTSAQKNPTAFYLCASSIWDRAGYTFGSGTRLTVV.

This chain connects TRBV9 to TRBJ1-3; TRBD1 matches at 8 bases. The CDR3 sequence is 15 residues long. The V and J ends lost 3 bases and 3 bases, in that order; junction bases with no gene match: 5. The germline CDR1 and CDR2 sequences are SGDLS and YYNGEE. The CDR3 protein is CASSGTGLSGNTIYF. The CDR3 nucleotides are TGTGCCAGCAGCGGGACAGGGTTGAGTGGAAACACCATATATTTT.

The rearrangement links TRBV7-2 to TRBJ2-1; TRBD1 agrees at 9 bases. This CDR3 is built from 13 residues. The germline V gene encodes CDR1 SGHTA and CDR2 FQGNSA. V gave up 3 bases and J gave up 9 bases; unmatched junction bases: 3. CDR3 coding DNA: TGTGCCAGCAGCTTCGGACAGGGGATTGAGCAGTTCTTC. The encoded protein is CASSFGQGIEQFF.

The CDR3 region has the DNA TGTGCCAGCAGCTTAGGGGGCTGGGCTGAAAAACTGTTTTTT. Amino acid sequence: CASSLGGWAEKLFF. V is TRBV7-2 and J is TRBJ1-4, with D possibly being TRBD1 (5 bases). The germline CDR1 and CDR2 sequences are SGHTA and FQGNSA. CDR3 length equals 14 residues. V was cut by 1 base and J by 7 bases, with 10 bases left in between.

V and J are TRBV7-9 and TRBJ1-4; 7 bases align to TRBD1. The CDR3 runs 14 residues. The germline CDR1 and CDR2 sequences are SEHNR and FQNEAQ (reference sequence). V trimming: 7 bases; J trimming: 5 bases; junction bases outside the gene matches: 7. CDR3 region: CASTRTGPNEKLFF. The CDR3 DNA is TGTGCCAGCACGCGGACAGGCCCGAATGAAAAACTGTTTTTT.